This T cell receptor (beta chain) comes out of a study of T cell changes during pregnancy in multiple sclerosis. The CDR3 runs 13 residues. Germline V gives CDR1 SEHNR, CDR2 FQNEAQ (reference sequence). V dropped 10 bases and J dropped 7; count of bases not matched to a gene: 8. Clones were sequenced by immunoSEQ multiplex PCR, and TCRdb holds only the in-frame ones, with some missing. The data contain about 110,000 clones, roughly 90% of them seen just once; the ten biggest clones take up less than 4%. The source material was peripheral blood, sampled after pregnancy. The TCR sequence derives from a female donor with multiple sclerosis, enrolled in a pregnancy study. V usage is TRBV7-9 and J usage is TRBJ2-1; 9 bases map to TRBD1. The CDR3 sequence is CATDRGIENEQFF. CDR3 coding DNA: TGTGCCACCGACAGGGGGATAGAGAATGAGCAGTTCTTC.